This paragraph reports one T cell receptor (beta chain). Its antigen is as yet unknown. These data belong to a study of cytomegalovirus exposure and HLA in healthy donors. Whole-study findings and limits: As was reported, the classifier diagnosed cytomegalovirus status with high specificity and sensitivity. An analysis was carried out later, and it reportedly showed fewer N-insertions in an Asian-associated ancestry cluster than the approximately 670-donor mean.

The trim removed 5 bases at V and 0 bases at J, leaving 5 bases unmatched. Germline CDR1 reads SQVTM; CDR2 reads ANQGSEA. The CDR3 covers 14 residues. The primer mix had 60 Vbeta and 13 Jbeta primers. TCRdb keeps only in-frame clones here, not all; method: immunoSEQ multiplex PCR. Here the sample spans 40,000 to 45,000 clones, around 77% being singletons. This receptor was obtained from a man aged 30 to 39 in good health and CMV-seronegative. Sequencing was performed on PBMCs. The gene calls are TRBV29-1 and TRBJ2-7; 9 bases are shared with TRBD2. DNA of the CDR3: TGCAGCGTTTATTCTAGCGGGGACTCCTACGAGCAGTACTTC. This sequence encodes CSVYSSGDSYEQYF.